Listed below are T cell receptor beta chains from one sample, sequenced in a study of blood T cell repertoires in COVID-19. The method was immunoSEQ multiplex PCR; TCRdb's version includes in-frame clones alone and lacks a portion of them. The sample records approximately 94,000 clones, approximately 86% being singletons. Input material: peripheral blood. The source is a man aged 45-65 years with active or convalescent COVID-19. The CDR3 runs from the conserved cysteine through the conserved F or W. D genes are given only for firm matches. The size field is filled for only some rows; it gives once, few, many or a size class.

D gene	clone size	J gene	V gene	CDR3 protein	CDR3 DNA
TRBD1	NA	TRBJ1-2	TRBV20-1	CSASSPGQGNGYTF	TGCAGTGCTAGTTCTCCGGGACAGGGGAATGGCTACACCTTC
NA	few	TRBJ1-6	TRBV30	CAWSSTPNSPLHF	TGTGCCTGGAGTTCCACACCCAATTCACCCCTCCACTTT
TRBD1	NA	TRBJ2-2	TRBV24-1	CATSEIGTGEAGELFF	TGTGCCACCAGTGAAATAGGGACAGGGGAAGCCGGGGAGCTGTTTTTT
TRBD2	NA	TRBJ2-2	TRBV5-5	CASSFRLAPGELFF	TGTGCCAGCAGCTTTAGACTAGCTCCCGGGGAGCTGTTTTTT
NA	NA	TRBJ1-5	TRBV28	CASRYKINQPQHF	TGTGCCAGCAGATACAAAATCAATCAGCCCCAGCATTTT
NA	once	TRBJ2-7	TRBV3-1/TRBV3-2	CASSQDSGGYEQYF	TGTGCCAGCAGCCAAGATAGCGGAGGCTACGAGCAGTACTTC
TRBD1	NA	TRBJ1-2	TRBV11-3	CASSLTGTGMGYTF	TGTGCCAGCAGCTTGACCGGGACAGGGATGGGCTACACCTTC
TRBD1	once	TRBJ1-1	TRBV11-2	CASTTPTTGQGGTEAFF	TGTGCCAGCACCACCCCGACTACGGGACAGGGGGGTACTGAAGCTTTCTTT
NA	NA	TRBJ1-2	TRBV6-7	CASTSSGGANYGYTF	TGTGCCAGCACCTCTTCGGGGGGCGCGAACTATGGCTACACCTTC
TRBD1	once	TRBJ2-3	TRBV7-7	CASSLELLGTGLTDTQYF	TGTGCTAGCAGCTTAGAGCTTCTAGGGACAGGCCTCACAGATACGCAGTATTTT
NA	many	TRBJ2-6	TRBV5-5	CASSSLDGTGANVLTF	TGTGCCAGCAGCTCCTTAGATGGTACTGGGGCCAACGTCCTGACTTTC
TRBD1	NA	TRBJ1-2	TRBV2	CASSTDRAAGYTF	TGTGCCAGCAGTACTGACAGGGCTGCTGGCTACACCTTC
NA	once	TRBJ2-7	TRBV21-1	CASSRTSGREGYEQYF	TGTGCCAGCAGCAGGACTAGCGGGAGGGAGGGCTACGAGCAGTACTTC
NA	NA	TRBJ2-1	TRBV5-1	CASRIVGEEQFF	TGCGCCAGCAGGATTGTCGGGGAGGAGCAGTTCTTC
NA	once	TRBJ1-2	TRBV19	CASKKPGYGYTF	TGTGCCAGTAAGAAGCCGGGCTATGGCTACACCTTC
TRBD1	NA	TRBJ1-2	TRBV19	CADEPTRDRGGFIYGYTF	TGTGCCGACGAACCTACCCGGGACAGGGGTGGTTTTATCTATGGCTACACCTTC
NA	NA	TRBJ1-3	TRBV28	CASSSGGASGNTIYF	TGTGCCAGCAGCTCTGGGGGGGCCTCTGGAAACACCATATATTTT
TRBD2	NA	TRBJ2-1	TRBV7-6	CASSPDLTSGAYNEQFF	TGTGCCAGCAGCCCCGATTTGACTAGCGGGGCATACAATGAGCAGTTCTTC
NA	few	TRBJ2-5	TRBV5-1	CASSPGQSQETQYF	TGCGCCAGCAGCCCCGGACAGTCCCAAGAGACCCAGTACTTC
TRBD2	NA	TRBJ2-1	TRBV24-1	CATSDPGTRNEQFF	TGTGCCACCAGTGATCCCGGGACTAGGAATGAGCAGTTCTTC
TRBD1	NA	TRBJ1-2	TRBV2	CASSEMRTGVPGYTF	TGTGCCAGCAGTGAAATGAGGACAGGGGTCCCTGGCTACACCTTC
NA	NA	TRBJ1-1	TRBV3-1/TRBV3-2	CASSPDVGGNTEAFF	TGTGCCAGCAGCCCGGACGTGGGGGGAAACACTGAAGCTTTCTTT
NA	NA	TRBJ1-2	TRBV30	CALNRGAFPGYTF	TGTGCCTTAAACCGGGGAGCCTTCCCCGGCTACACCTTC
NA	NA	TRBJ1-5	TRBV29-1	CSVSQGGSNQPQHF	TGCAGCGTCTCACAAGGGGGAAGCAATCAGCCCCAGCATTTT
NA	NA	TRBJ2-1	TRBV7-3	CASSLLGLTGGQFF	TGTGCCAGCAGCTTACTTGGGTTAACGGGTGGGCAGTTCTTC
TRBD2	NA	TRBJ2-3	TRBV30	CAWSVGLAGSTDTQYF	TGTGCCTGGAGTGTGGGACTAGCGGGATCCACAGATACGCAGTATTTT
TRBD1	few	TRBJ1-4	TRBV19	CASSPRRDRAEKLFF	TGTGCCAGTAGTCCACGACGCGACAGGGCTGAAAAACTGTTTTTT
TRBD1	NA	TRBJ1-4	TRBV29-1	CSVVDRVIEKLFF	TGCAGCGTTGTGGACAGGGTTATTGAAAAACTGTTTTTT
NA	NA	TRBJ2-1	TRBV30	CAWSVTGSRANEQFF	TGTGCCTGGAGTGTGACCGGGAGTAGAGCCAATGAGCAGTTCTTC
TRBD1	NA	TRBJ1-4	TRBV6-6	CASSHAGGAGEKLFF	TGTGCCAGCAGTCATGCAGGGGGCGCCGGTGAAAAACTGTTTTTT